Listed below are T cell receptor beta chains from one sample, sequenced in a study of T-cell memory formation after mild COVID-19. TCRdb re-called the 5' RACE reads through MiXCR, storing one row per CDR3 protein. This sample has 150,000 or so distinct CDR3 sequences, with roughly 28% found just once. The sample taken for sequencing was PBMCs or a T cell subset sorted from them (not recorded which). The receptors derive from an adult woman who had mild COVID-19 (a few samples of this study predate the infection). Cell type and time point are not known. CDR3s include the opening cysteine and the closing phenylalanine or tryptophan. The D gene is left open where the match is weak. Clone size is stated in some rows and not others, as once, few, many or a class when expanded.

j_call v_call clone_size d_call cdr3_aa cdr3_nt
TRBJ2-4 TRBV12-3/TRBV12-4 few . CASSPGTSSAKNIQYF TGTGCCAGCAGTCCAGGGACTTCATCAGCCAAAAACATTCAGTACTTC
TRBJ1-5 TRBV2 . TRBD1 CASSELLGGRQPQHF TGTGCCAGCAGTGAATTACTAGGGGGCAGACAGCCCCAGCATTTT
TRBJ2-7 TRBV12-3/TRBV12-4 few TRBD1 CASSIQGLGEQYF TGTGCCAGCAGTATACAGGGGTTGGGCGAGCAGTACTTC
TRBJ2-2 TRBV20-1 few . CSARDPAKNTGELFF TGCAGTGCTAGAGATCCAGCGAAGAACACCGGGGAGCTGTTTTTT
TRBJ2-1 TRBV7-2 few . CASSFAVWRGAHYYNEQFF TGTGCCAGCAGCTTCGCTGTATGGCGTGGAGCACATTACTACAATGAGCAGTTCTTC
TRBJ2-5 TRBV7-2 few . CASSARGLAEETQYF TGTGCCAGCAGCGCACGGGGGCTAGCGGAAGAGACCCAGTACTTC
TRBJ2-3 TRBV4-1 . TRBD2 CASSQEAGGIRASTDTQYF TGCGCCAGCAGCCAAGAAGCGGGGGGGATTAGAGCTAGCACAGATACGCAGTATTTT
TRBJ1-1 TRBV19 few . CASSQYTEAFF TGTGCCAGCTCACAGTACACTGAAGCTTTCTTT
TRBJ2-7 TRBV11-2 many . CASSPKVRDSSYEQYF TGTGCCAGCAGCCCCAAAGTGAGGGATAGCTCCTACGAGCAGTACTTC
TRBJ2-5 TRBV7-9 . TRBD1 CASSATIGTGDKTQYF TGTGCCAGCAGCGCTACCATCGGGACAGGGGATAAGACCCAGTACTTC
TRBJ1-4 TRBV24-1 few . CATSDGPATNEKLFF TGTGCCACCAGTGACGGGCCTGCAACTAATGAAAAACTGTTTTTT
TRBJ2-3 TRBV4-1 once . CASSLFEGRVDTQYF TGCGCCAGCAGCCTCTTTGAGGGGCGAGTAGATACGCAGTATTTT
TRBJ2-2 TRBV7-6 few . CASSFGGMNTGELFF TGTGCCAGCAGCTTCGGGGGTATGAACACCGGGGAGCTGTTTTTT
TRBJ2-2 TRBV6-5 few . CASSYTKAPGELFF TGTGCCAGCAGTTACACCAAGGCCCCCGGGGAGCTGTTTTTT
TRBJ2-1 TRBV5-6 few . CASSSRAAYGEQFF TGTGCCAGCAGCTCACGGGCCGCGTATGGTGAGCAGTTCTTC